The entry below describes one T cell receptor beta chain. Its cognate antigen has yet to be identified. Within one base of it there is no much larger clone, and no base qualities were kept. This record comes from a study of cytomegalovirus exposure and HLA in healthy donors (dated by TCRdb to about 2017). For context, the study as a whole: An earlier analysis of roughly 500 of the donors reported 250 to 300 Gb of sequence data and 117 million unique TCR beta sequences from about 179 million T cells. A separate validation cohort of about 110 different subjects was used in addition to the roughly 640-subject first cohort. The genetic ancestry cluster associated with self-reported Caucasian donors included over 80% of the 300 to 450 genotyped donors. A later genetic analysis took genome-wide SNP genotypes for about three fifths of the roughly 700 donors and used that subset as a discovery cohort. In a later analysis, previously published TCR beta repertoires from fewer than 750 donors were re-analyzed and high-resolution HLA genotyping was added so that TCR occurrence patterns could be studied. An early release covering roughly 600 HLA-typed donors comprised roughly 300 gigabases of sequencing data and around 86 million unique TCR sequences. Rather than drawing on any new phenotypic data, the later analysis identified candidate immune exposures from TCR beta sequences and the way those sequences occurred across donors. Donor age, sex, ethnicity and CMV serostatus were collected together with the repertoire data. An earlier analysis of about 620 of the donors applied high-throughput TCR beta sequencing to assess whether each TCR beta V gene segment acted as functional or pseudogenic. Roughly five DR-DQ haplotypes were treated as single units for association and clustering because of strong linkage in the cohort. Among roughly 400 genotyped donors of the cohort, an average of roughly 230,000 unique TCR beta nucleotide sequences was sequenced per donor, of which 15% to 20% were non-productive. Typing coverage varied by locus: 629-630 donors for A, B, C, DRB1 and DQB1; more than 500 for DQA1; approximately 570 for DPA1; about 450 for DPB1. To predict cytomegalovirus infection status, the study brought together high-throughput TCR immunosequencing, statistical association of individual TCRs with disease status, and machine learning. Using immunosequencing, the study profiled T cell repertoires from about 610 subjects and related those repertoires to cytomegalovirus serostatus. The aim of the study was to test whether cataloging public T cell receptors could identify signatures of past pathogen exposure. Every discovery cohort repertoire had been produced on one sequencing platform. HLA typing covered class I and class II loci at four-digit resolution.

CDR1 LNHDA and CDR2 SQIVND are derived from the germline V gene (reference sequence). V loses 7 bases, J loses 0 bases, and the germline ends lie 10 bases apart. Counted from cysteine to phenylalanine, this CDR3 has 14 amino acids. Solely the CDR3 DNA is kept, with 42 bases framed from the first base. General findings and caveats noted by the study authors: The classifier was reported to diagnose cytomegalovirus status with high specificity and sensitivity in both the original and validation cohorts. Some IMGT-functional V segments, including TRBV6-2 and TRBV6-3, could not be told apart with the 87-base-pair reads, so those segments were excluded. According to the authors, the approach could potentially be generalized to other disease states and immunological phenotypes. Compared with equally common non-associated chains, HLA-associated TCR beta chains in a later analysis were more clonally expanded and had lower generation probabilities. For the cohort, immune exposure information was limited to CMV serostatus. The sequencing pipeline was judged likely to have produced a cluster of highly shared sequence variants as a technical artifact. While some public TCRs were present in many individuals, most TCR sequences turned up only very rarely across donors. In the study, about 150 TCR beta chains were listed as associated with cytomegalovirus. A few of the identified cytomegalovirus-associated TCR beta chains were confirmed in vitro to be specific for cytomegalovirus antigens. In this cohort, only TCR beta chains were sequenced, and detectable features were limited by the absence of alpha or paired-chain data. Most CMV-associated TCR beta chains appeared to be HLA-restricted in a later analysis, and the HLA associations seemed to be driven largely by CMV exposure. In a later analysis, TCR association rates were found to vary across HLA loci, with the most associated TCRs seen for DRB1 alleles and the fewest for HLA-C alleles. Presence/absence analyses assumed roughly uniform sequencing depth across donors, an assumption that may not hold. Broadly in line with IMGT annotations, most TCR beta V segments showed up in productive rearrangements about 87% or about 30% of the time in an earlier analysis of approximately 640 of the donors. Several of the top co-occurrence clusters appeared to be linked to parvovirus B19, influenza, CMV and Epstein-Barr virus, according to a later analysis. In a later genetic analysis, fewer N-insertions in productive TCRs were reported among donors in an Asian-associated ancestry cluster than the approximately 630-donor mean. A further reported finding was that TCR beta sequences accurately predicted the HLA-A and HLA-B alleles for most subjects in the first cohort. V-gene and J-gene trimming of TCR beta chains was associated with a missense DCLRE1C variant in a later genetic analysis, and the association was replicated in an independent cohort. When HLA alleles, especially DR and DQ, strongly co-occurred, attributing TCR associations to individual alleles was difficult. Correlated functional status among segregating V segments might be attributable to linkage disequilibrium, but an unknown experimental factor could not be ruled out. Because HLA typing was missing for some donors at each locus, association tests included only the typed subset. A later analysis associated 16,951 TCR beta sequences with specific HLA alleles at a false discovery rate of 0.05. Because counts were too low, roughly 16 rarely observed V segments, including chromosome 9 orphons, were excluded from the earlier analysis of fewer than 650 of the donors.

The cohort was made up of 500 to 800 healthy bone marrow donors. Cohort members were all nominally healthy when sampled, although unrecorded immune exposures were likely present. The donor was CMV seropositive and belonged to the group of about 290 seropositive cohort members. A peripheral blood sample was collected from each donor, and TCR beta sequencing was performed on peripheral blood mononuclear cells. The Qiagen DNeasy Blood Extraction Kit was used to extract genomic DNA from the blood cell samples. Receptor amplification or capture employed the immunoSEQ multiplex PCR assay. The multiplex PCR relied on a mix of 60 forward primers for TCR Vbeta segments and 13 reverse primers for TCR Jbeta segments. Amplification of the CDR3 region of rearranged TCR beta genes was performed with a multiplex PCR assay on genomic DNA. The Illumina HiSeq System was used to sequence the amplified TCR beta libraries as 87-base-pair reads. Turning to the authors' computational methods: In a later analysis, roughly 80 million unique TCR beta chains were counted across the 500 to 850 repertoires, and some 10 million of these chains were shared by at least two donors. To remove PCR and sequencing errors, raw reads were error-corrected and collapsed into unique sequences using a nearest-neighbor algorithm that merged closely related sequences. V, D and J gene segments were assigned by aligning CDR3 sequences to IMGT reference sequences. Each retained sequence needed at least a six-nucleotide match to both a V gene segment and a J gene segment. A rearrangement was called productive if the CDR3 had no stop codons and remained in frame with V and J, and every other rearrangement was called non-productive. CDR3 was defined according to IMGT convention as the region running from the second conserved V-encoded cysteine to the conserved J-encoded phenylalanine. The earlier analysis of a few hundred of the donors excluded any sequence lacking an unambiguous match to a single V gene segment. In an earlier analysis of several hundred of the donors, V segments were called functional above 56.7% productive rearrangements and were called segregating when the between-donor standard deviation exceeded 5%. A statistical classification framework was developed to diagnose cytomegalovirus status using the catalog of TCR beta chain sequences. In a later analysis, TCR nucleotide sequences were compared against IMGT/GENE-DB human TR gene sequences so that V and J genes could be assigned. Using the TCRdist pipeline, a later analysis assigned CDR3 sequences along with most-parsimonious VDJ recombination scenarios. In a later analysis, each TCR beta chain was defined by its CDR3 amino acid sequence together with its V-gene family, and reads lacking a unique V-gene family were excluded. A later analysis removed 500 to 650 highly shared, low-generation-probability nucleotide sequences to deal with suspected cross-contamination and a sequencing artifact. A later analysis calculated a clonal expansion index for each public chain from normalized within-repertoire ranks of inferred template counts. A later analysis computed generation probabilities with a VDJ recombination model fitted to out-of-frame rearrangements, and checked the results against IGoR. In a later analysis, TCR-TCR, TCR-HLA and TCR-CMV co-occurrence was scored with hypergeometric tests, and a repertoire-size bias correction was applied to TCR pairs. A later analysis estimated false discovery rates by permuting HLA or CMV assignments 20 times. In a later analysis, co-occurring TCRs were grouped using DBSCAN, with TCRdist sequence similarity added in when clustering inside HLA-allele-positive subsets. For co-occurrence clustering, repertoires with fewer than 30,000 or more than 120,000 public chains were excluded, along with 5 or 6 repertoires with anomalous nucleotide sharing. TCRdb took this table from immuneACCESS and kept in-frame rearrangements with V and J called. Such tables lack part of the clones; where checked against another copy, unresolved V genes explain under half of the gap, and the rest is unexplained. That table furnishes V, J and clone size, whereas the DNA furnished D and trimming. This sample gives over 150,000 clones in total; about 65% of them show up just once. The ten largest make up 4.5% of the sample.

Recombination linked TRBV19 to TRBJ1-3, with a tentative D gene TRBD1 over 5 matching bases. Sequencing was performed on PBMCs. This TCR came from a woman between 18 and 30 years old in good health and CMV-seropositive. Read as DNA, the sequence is TGTGCCAGTACTCAGGGCCTCTCTGGAAACACCATATATTTT. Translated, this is CASTQGLSGNTIYF.